This T cell receptor (beta chain) was profiled in a study of blood T cell repertoires in COVID-19. TCRdb keeps only in-frame clones here, not all; method: immunoSEQ multiplex PCR. The table includes fewer than 400,000 clones, approximately 87% detected once. V was pared by 3 bases and J by 4 bases, with 9 bases between. CDR3 length: 13 amino acids. The chain links TRBV12-3 or TRBV12-4 to TRBJ1-2, with TRBD1 as a possible D gene (6 bases). This TCR came from a woman aged 45-59 years who had recovered from COVID-19. The sample was PBMCs or T cells enriched from blood (not recorded which). DNA for the CDR3: TGTGCCAGCAGTTTCTCGACAGGCTATGGCTACACCTTC. It yields the protein CASSFSTGYGYTF.